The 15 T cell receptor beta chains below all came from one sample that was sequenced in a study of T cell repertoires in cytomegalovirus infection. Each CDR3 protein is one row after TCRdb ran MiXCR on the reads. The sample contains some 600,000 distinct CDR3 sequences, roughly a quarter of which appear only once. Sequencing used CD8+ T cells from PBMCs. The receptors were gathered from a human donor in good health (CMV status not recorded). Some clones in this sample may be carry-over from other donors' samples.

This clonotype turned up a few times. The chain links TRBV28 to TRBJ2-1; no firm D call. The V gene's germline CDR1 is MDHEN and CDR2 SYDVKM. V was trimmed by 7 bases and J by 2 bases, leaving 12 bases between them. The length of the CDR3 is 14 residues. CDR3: CASTPPDAYNEQFF. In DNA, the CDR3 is TGTGCCAGCACCCCGCCCGACGCCTACAATGAGCAGTTCTTC.

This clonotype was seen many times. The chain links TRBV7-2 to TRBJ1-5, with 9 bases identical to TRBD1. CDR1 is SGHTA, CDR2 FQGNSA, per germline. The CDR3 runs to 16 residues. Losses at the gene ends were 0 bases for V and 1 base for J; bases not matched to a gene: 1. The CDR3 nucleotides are TGTGCCAGCAGCTTAGCCGACAGGGGGAGCAATCAGCCCCAGCATTTT. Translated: CASSLADRGSNQPQHF.

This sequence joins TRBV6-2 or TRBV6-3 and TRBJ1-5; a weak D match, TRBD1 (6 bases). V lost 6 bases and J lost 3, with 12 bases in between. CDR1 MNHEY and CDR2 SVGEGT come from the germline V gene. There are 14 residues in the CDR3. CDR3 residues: CASRDTGYNQPQHF. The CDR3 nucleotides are TGTGCCAGCAGAGATACAGGGTACAATCAGCCCCAGCATTTT.

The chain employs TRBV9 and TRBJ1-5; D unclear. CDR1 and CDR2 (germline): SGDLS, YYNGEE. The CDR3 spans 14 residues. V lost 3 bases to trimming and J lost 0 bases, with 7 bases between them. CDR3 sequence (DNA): TGTGCCAGCAGCGAGGACGGTAGCAATCAGCCCCAGCATTTT. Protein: CASSEDGSNQPQHF.

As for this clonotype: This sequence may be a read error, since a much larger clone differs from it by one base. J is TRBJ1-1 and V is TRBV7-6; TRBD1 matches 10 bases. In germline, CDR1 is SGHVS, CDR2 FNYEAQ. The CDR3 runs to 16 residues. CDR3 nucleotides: TGTGTCAGCAGCACGGTATCTAGACAGGGGGCCACTGAAGCTTTCTTT. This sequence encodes CVSSTVSRQGATEAFF.

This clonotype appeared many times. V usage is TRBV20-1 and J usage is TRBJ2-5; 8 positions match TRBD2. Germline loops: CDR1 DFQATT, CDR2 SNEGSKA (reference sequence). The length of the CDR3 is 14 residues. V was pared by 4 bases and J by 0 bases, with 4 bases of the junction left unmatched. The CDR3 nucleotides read TGCAGTGCTAACGAGCGGGGGTACCAAGAGACCCAGTACTTC. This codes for CSANERGYQETQYF.

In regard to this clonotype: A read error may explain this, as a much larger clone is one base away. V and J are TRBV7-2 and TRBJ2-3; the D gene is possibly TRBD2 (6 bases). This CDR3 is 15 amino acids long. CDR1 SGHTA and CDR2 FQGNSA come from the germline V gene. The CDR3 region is CANSQWGGDTDTQYF. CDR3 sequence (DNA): TGTGCCAACAGCCAGTGGGGCGGGGACACAGATACGCAGTATTTT.

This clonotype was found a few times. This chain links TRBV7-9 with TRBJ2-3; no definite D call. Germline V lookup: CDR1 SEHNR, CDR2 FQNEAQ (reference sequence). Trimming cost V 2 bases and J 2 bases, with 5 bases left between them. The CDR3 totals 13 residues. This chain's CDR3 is CASSLPATDTQYF. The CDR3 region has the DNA TGTGCCAGCAGCTTACCGGCCACAGATACGCAGTATTTT. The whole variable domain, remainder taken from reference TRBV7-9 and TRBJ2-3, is DTGVSQNPRHKITKRGQNVTFRCDPISEHNRLYWYRQTLGQGPEFLTYFQNEAQLEKSRLLSDRFSAERPKGSFSTLEIQRTEQGDSAMYLCASSLPATDTQYFGPGTRLTVL.

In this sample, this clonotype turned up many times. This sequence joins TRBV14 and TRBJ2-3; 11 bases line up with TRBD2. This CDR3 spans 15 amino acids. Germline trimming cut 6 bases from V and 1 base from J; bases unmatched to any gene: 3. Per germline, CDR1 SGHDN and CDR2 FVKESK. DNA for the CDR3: TGTGCCAGCAGACAGACTAGCGGGGGCACAGATACGCAGTATTTT. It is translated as CASRQTSGGTDTQYF.

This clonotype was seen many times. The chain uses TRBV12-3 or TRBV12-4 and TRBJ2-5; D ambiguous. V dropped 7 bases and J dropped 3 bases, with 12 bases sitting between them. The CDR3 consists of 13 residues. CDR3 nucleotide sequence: TGTGCCAGCACCCCCCGGGCAAAAGAGACCCAGTACTTC. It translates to CASTPRAKETQYF.

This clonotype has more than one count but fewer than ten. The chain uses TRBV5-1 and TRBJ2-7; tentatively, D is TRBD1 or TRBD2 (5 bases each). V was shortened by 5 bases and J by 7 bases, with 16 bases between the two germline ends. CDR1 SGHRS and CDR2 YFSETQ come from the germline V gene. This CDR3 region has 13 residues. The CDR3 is CASREDKRREQYF. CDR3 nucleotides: TGCGCCAGCAGGGAGGACAAAAGGAGGGAGCAGTACTTC. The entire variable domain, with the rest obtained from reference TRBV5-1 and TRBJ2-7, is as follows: KAGVTQTPRYLIKTRGQQVTLSCSPISGHRSVSWYQQTPGQGLQFLFEYFSETQRNKGNFPGRFSGRQFSNSRSEMNVSTLELGDSALYLCASREDKRREQYFGPGTRLTVT.

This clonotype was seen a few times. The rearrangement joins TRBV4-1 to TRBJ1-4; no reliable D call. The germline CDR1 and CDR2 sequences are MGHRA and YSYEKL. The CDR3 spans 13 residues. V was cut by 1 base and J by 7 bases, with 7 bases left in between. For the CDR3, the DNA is TGCGCCAGCAGCCAAGTGGGCATTGAAAAACTGTTTTTT. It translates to CASSQVGIEKLFF.

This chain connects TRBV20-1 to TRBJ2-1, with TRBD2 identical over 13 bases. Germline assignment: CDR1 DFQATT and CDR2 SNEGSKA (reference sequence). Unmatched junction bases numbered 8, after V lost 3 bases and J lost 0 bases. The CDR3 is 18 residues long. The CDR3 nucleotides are TGCAGTGCTAGGGCGGGACTAGCGGGGTCCCTCTCCTACAATGAGCAGTTCTTC. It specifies CSARAGLAGSLSYNEQFF.

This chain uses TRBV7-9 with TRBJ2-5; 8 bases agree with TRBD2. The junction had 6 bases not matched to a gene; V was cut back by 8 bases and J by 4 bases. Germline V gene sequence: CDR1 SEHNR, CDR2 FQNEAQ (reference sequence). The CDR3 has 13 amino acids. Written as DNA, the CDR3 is TGTGCCAGCCGTAGCGGGGACGGAGAGACCCAGTACTTC. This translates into CASRSGDGETQYF.

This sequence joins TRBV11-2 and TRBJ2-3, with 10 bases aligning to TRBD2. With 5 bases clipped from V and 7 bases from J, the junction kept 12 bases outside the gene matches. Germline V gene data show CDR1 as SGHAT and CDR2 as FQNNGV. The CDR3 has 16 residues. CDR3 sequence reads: CASSLRLAGSWNTQYF. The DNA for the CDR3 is TGTGCCAGCAGCCTTCGACTAGCGGGCTCCTGGAATACGCAGTATTTT.